This T cell receptor beta chain came from a study of T cells expressing NK-cell markers. The CDR3 length is 17 residues. As the method of synthesis, 5'RACE template switching with UMIs yielded TCR beta cDNA. With the 5' RACE reads reprocessed, TCRdb shows one record per CDR3 protein and no DNA. The sample shows some 280,000 distinct CDR3 sequences, and approximately 0.42% sits with its ten largest clones. The V gene is TRBV12-3 or TRBV12-4, the J gene TRBJ1-1; absent DNA, TCRdb's TRBD1 call cannot be checked. The material sequenced was blood T cells: a sorted CD56 or NKG2C T cell subset, CD4+ or CD8+ T cells, or bulk PBMC T cells (not recorded which). The TCR originated in a young man in good health. The CDR3 region is CASSLPFIGQGYTEAFF.